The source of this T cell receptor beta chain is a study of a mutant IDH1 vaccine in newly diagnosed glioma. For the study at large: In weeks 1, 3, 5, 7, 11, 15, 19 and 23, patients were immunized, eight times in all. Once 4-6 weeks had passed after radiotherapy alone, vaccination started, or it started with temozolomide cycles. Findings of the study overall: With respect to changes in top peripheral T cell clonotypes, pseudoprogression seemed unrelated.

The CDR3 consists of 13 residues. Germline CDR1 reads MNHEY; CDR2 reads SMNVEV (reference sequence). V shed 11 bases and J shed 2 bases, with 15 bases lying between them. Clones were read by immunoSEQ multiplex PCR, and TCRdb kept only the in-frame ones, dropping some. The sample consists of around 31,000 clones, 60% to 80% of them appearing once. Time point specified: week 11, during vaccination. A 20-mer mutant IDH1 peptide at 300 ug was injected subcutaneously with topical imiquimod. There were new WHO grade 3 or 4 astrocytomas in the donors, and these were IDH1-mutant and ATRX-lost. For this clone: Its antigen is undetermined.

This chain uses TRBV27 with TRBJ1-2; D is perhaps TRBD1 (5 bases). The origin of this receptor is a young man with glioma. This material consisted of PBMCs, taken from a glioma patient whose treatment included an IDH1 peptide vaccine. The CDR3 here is CAVQSGRNYGYTF. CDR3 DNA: TGTGCCGTTCAATCGGGACGGAACTATGGCTACACCTTC.